Sequencing of this T cell receptor (beta chain) was carried out in a study of blood T cells in healthy people across ages. Germline-derived CDR1 and CDR2 are MNHEY and SVGAGI. This CDR3 is 15 amino acids long. As concerns this clonotype: One end of the junction is discordant with germline, which a read error may explain.

Using a J-beta primer mix together with a sample-barcoded 5' primer, a second PCR was run for roughly 6 to 11 cycles. The authors tagged each cDNA molecule using a template-switch adaptor with 12 random nucleotides. In TCRdb, the 5' RACE reads were re-called with MiXCR into one record per CDR3 protein. The top ten hold under 4.5% of the sample, which has some 760,000 distinct CDR3 sequences, just under 25% seen once. This same sample was also taken into another study, of T cells of mothers and their children.

Material for sequencing was blood. The receptor was derived from a boy aged 5-17 years in good health. The chain carries TRBV6-5 and TRBJ2-5; weak D call: TRBD2 (7 bases). The CDR3 region is CAGSRTGGAEGTQYF. Written as DNA, the CDR3 is TGTGCCGGCAGCCGGACGGGGGGCGCGGAGGGGACCCAGTACTTC.